This record covers a single TCR beta chain. The germline V gene has CDR1 KGHSY and CDR2 FQNENV. This CDR3 spans 15 amino acids. V dropped 2 bases and J dropped 7 bases, with 15 bases sitting between them. Here immunoSEQ multiplex PCR was the method, and the copy in TCRdb shows in-frame clones only, minus some. The sample lists about 57,000 clones; 87% were seen once. The data are from a study of blood T cell repertoires in COVID-19. The wider study: Sources were T cells, B-cell-depleted T cells, or PBMCs; the material itself was cDNA or gDNA.

The gene calls are TRBV16 and TRBJ1-5, with D perhaps matching TRBD1 (5 bases). Sample: peripheral blood. The TCR was taken from a woman aged 80 or over with COVID-19, enrolled during active disease. The CDR3 loop reads CASSQGQGARQPQHF. Here the CDR3 DNA reads TGTGCCAGCAGCCAAGGCCAGGGCGCAAGGCAGCCCCAGCATTTT.